The entry below gives a single T cell receptor (beta chain) sequence along with its context. This clone was observed at least ten times. Its antigen specificity is not known. No much larger clonotype is one base removed from it; base qualities were not supplied. The meaning of the sample's time point label: after neoadjuvant nivolumab, at surgical resection. Patients had been newly diagnosed with stage II-IVA oral cavity squamous cell carcinoma, and no prior systemic or radiation treatment had been given to the patients. The cohort was composed of patients with HPV-negative, locally advanced oral cavity squamous cell carcinoma. Samples came from a longitudinal correlative study of a single-arm phase II trial of neoadjuvant nivolumab in oral cavity squamous cell carcinoma. Genomic DNA-based TCRbeta sequencing was performed on subject-matched pre- and post-treatment PBMCs and tumors from three responders and three non-responders. The Maxwell RSC DNA from Tissue kit was used to isolate genomic DNA from tumor tissue.

Tumor libraries used mostly roughly 4.8 ug of input genomic DNA for survey sequencing, with two replicates per sample. TCRbeta libraries were prepared with the immunoSEQ hsTCRbeta kit according to the manufacturer's instructions. The completed libraries were mixed into a single pool at 3 nM, then sequenced with an Illumina NovaSeq 6000 S4 flow cell. The published analysis was carried out like this. Raw data preprocessing and quality control were performed with the immunoSEQ Analyzer. The analysis was limited to productive rearrangements, and each clonotype was defined by a unique CDR3 amino acid sequence. Repertoire clonality was estimated as the Gini-Simpson index, which was computed with the R package tcR. Gini indices were compared with Student's t test, and associations with tumor size change were assessed by Pearson correlation. TCRdb carries this immuneACCESS record with in-frame sequences only. Its versions omit some clonotypes, under half of them owing to an unresolved V gene in the studies checked, with the rest unexplained. Clone size and V and J calls were adopted from that table, with D and trimming inferred from the DNA. The sample records tens of thousands of clones, roughly 45% of which are singletons. The biggest ten clones account for around two fifths of the sample.

The data stem from a study of neoadjuvant anti-PD-1 for oral cavity cancer listed by TCRdb under 2021. At the level of the whole study: Patients mostly received three to four biweekly doses of nivolumab at 3 mg/kg before curative-intent surgical resection. Patients with complete response, partial response or stable disease by RECIST 1.1 were defined as responders, whereas patients with progression were defined as non-responders. For patients who did not progress, a fourth nivolumab dose was given around day 43, followed by definitive surgical resection on days 50-56. The parent correlative cohort had 12 to 13 patients and a response rate of about 35%. Broader findings and caveats from the paper: Greater tumor shrinkage correlated with larger post-treatment sizes of preexisting intratumoral clones, which suggests that expansion of preexisting clones contributed to response. TCR analyses included only a few patients per response group, and the authors called for larger cohorts for validation. Higher pretreatment blood Treg/Th17 ratios correlated with higher pretreatment blood TCRbeta clonality and lower post-treatment tumor TCRbeta clonality.

This clonotype was sampled from a person aged 35 to 85 with oral cavity squamous cell carcinoma. This specimen consisted of tumor tissue, obtained after nivolumab (anti-PD-1) treatment.

The DNA is as follows: TGCAGCGTTGTATCCCCCTGGACAGGGACGCAAGAGACCCAGTACTTC. Its coded protein is CSVVSPWTGTQETQYF. The chain employs TRBV29-1 and TRBJ2-5; TRBD1 aligns with 8 central bases. The CDR3 holds 16 amino acids from the cysteine to the phenylalanine. The kept DNA is CDR3 alone, 48 bases in frame from the first base. Trimming leaves V shorter by 4 bases and J shorter by 2 bases, with the junction holding 12 bases beyond the gene matches. CDR1 is given as SQVTM and CDR2 as ANQGSEA, both from the germline V gene.